These 26 T cell receptor beta chains were sequenced from one sample in a study of T cells in localized non-small cell lung cancer. Some clones are missing from TCRdb's copy, which holds only in-frame ones; the method was immunoSEQ multiplex PCR. The sample yields about 15,000 clones, about 87% seen once. Sequenced here: peripheral blood mononuclear cells, sampled before any cancer treatment. The receptor source for this set is a male donor aged 60 or older with stage II lung adenocarcinoma.

CDR3 sequence: CSGGPRAGELFF. DNA for the CDR3: TGCAGCGGGGGCCCTCGAGCCGGGGAGCTGTTTTTT. The V gene is TRBV29-1, the J gene TRBJ2-2, with D perhaps TRBD1 (5 bases). Germline V gives CDR1 SQVTM, CDR2 ANQGSEA. The V end lost 7 bases, the J end lost 6 bases, and 12 bases lay between the germline ends. There are 12 residues in the CDR3.

The chain couples TRBV5-1 to TRBJ2-5; 10 bases align to TRBD2. The CDR3 has 15 amino acids. Per the germline V gene, CDR1 is SGHRS and CDR2 is YFSETQ. V gave up 0 bases and J gave up 2 bases; unmatched junction bases: 1. In nucleotides, the CDR3 is TGCGCCAGCAGCTTGGCAGCGGGAGGGCAAGAGACCCAGTACTTC. Its translation is CASSLAAGGQETQYF.

The chain recombines TRBV28 with TRBJ1-4; 7 bases fit TRBD1. CDR1 MDHEN and CDR2 SYDVKM come from the germline V gene. The length of the CDR3 is 14 residues. Trimming cost V 7 bases and J 4 bases; bases outside gene matches: 6. The DNA of the CDR3 is TGTGCCAGCATCCAGGGGGATAGTAATGAAAAACTGTTTTTT. Its translation: CASIQGDSNEKLFF.

The rearrangement uses TRBV29-1 and TRBJ2-7; TRBD2 matches 12 bases. V was pared by 2 bases and J by 2 bases, with 4 bases of the junction left unmatched. This CDR3 is built from 15 residues. Germline loops: CDR1 SQVTM, CDR2 ANQGSEA. The CDR3 is CSVENTSGGTYEQYF. As DNA, the CDR3 is TGCAGCGTTGAAAACACTAGCGGGGGGACCTACGAGCAGTACTTC.

This sequence joins TRBV9 and TRBJ2-1; perhaps TRBD2 as D (5 bases). From germline, CDR1 is SGDLS and CDR2 YYNGEE. V was shortened by 4 bases and J by 4 bases, with 18 bases between the two germline ends. The CDR3 sequence is 16 residues long. CDR3 DNA: TGTGCCAGCAGCCCCGGAGGAGCACGGAATTACAATGAGCAGTTCTTC. Its protein is CASSPGGARNYNEQFF.

V gene TRBV27 combines with J gene TRBJ2-7; 9 positions match TRBD2. This CDR3 region has 14 residues. V dropped 5 bases and J dropped 8; count of bases not matched to a gene: 10. Germline V gene lookup returns CDR1 MNHEY and CDR2 SMNVEV (reference sequence). As DNA, the CDR3 is TGTGCCAGCAGTCCGGGACTAGCAGGGGTTAAGCAGTACTTC. Its protein is CASSPGLAGVKQYF.

This chain uses TRBV29-1 with TRBJ2-7, with 13 bases matching TRBD2. Germline V gives CDR1 SQVTM, CDR2 ANQGSEA. This CDR3 region has 14 residues. Unmatched junction bases numbered 7, after V lost 6 bases and J lost 5 bases. The CDR3 sequence: CSVGGTSGAHEQYF. The CDR3 DNA follows: TGCAGCGTGGGGGGGACTAGCGGGGCCCACGAGCAGTACTTC.

The chain recombines TRBV5-6 with TRBJ1-2, with TRBD1 as a possible D gene (5 bases). Germline CDR1 is SGHDT and CDR2 is YYEEEE. V was clipped by 2 bases and J by 8 bases, with 16 bases between them. This CDR3 region has 14 residues. CDR3 amino acids: CASSFADPGGGYTF. Written as DNA, the CDR3 is TGTGCCAGCAGCTTCGCAGACCCGGGGGGAGGCTACACCTTC. Based on the CDR3 plus reference TRBV5-6 and TRBJ1-2, the full variable domain is DAGVTQSPTHLIKTRGQQVTLRCSPKSGHDTVSWYQQALGQGPQFIFQYYEEEERQRGNFPDRFSGHQFPNYSSELNVNALLLGDSALYLCASSFADPGGGYTFGSGTRLTVV.

This clone was recorded a few times. The V call is TRBV5-5, the J call TRBJ1-2, with 8 bases that match TRBD1. The CDR3 is made up of 13 amino acids. Germline V gene data show CDR1 as SGHKS and CDR2 as YYEKEE (reference sequence). V was clipped by 4 bases and J by 3 bases; unmatched bases: 2. This CDR3 reads CASSQQGDYGYTF. The CDR3 DNA is TGTGCCAGCAGCCAACAGGGGGACTATGGCTACACCTTC.

The chain joins TRBV4-1 to TRBJ1-5, with 10 bases fitting TRBD1. The V gene's germline CDR1 is MGHRA and CDR2 YSYEKL. The CDR3 runs to 16 residues. Trimming removed 3 bases from V and 2 bases from J; junction bases left unmatched: 4. CDR3 bases: TGCGCCAGCAGCCACCGACAGGGGGCAGGCAATCAGCCCCAGCATTTT. Translated, it gives CASSHRQGAGNQPQHF.

The chain recombines TRBV6-1 with TRBJ1-2; tentative D call: TRBD1 (5 bases). Deletions cut 3 bases from V and 7 bases from J, with 15 bases between. The length of the CDR3 is 14 residues. CDR1 is MNHNS, CDR2 SASEGT, per germline. Here the CDR3 DNA reads TGTGCCAGCAGTGACCCCCCATGGCAGGGTGGCTACACCTTC. Residues: CASSDPPWQGGYTF.

J is TRBJ1-5 and V is TRBV19; TRBD1 aligns across 10 bases. Looked up from germline, CDR1 is LNHDA and CDR2 is SQIVND (reference sequence). V shed 4 bases, J shed 3 bases, and the junction held 3 bases outside the gene matches. This CDR3 is 15 amino acids long. This chain's CDR3 is CASSRGQGNNQPQHF. CDR3 DNA: TGTGCCAGTAGTAGGGGACAGGGGAACAATCAGCCCCAGCATTTT.

DNA of the CDR3: TGCGCCAGCAGTGAGCGGGGCCTGGACACCATATATTTT. It encodes CASSERGLDTIYF. The rearrangement uses TRBV10-1 and TRBJ1-3, with D perhaps matching TRBD1 (5 bases). The length of the CDR3 is 13 residues. Germline V gene sequence: CDR1 WNHNN, CDR2 SYGVQD (reference sequence). V was cut by 2 bases and J by 8 bases, with 10 bases left in between.

V and J are TRBV19 and TRBJ1-5; D perhaps matches TRBD1 (5 bases). V lost 8 bases and J 7 bases, leaving 18 bases between the germline ends. The CDR3 is 14 amino acids. CDR1 is LNHDA, CDR2 SQIVND, per germline (reference sequence). The CDR3 sequence: CASGAGPNRQPQHF. The CDR3 bases are TGTGCCAGTGGGGCAGGACCTAACCGGCAGCCCCAGCATTTT.

Only one count was recorded for this clone. The chain joins TRBV18 to TRBJ2-3; a weak D match, TRBD1 (6 bases). Trimming cost V 2 bases and J 2 bases, with 11 bases left between them. The CDR3 totals 15 residues. Per the germline V gene, CDR1 is KGHSH and CDR2 is LQKENI. CDR3 sequence reads: CASSPLGANTDTQYF. DNA for the CDR3: TGTGCCAGCTCACCATTGGGGGCCAACACAGATACGCAGTATTTT.

V and J are TRBV6-1 and TRBJ1-1; D is ambiguous. From germline, CDR1 is MNHNS and CDR2 SASEGT. The CDR3 is 12 amino acids. Trimming left V 6 bases short and J 6 bases short, with 11 bases between. CDR3: CASSLIGSEAFF. DNA of the CDR3: TGTGCCAGCAGCCTGATAGGGTCTGAAGCTTTCTTT.

The chain uses TRBV6-5 and TRBJ2-7, with 10 bases fitting TRBD1. Losses at the gene ends were 2 bases for V and 3 bases for J; bases not matched to a gene: 4. CDR3 length equals 15 residues. Looked up from germline, CDR1 is MNHEY and CDR2 is SVGAGI. The CDR3, as DNA: TGTGCCAGCAGTTACGACAGGGGGCCCGTCTACGAGCAGTACTTC. Translation gives CASSYDRGPVYEQYF.

The J gene is TRBJ2-1, the V gene TRBV6-5; D is uncertain. The V gene lost 6 bases and the J gene lost 4 bases, with 4 bases spanning the gap. Germline V gene sequence: CDR1 MNHEY, CDR2 SVGAGI. This CDR3 is built from 11 residues. CDR3 DNA: TGTGCCAGCAGCCAGTACAATGAGCAGTTCTTC. Translated, it gives CASSQYNEQFF.

The V gene is TRBV6-1, the J gene TRBJ1-1, with no clear D. The CDR3 is made up of 13 amino acids. V was cut by 8 bases and J by 1 base, with 11 bases left in between. From germline, CDR1 is MNHNS and CDR2 SASEGT. The CDR3 reads CASVERKNTEAFF. For the CDR3, the DNA is TGTGCCAGCGTAGAGCGGAAGAACACTGAAGCTTTCTTT.

The chain joins TRBV30 to TRBJ2-7; 7 nucleotides agree with TRBD1. Germline values: CDR1 GTSNPN, CDR2 SVGIG (reference sequence). The CDR3 loop spans 12 amino acids. The V and J ends lost 4 bases and 8 bases, in that order; junction bases with no gene match: 8. CDR3 protein: CAWKGAGEKQYF. The CDR3 nucleotides are TGTGCCTGGAAGGGGGCAGGGGAAAAGCAGTACTTC.

The chain couples TRBV5-6 to TRBJ2-3, with 8 bases fitting TRBD2. This CDR3 comprises 16 residues. V trimming: 0 bases; J trimming: 3 bases; junction bases outside the gene matches: 6. Per germline, CDR1 SGHDT and CDR2 YYEEEE. The CDR3 DNA sequence: TGTGCCAGCAGCTTGGAAAGCGGGAGAAGGACAGATACGCAGTATTTT. It is translated as CASSLESGRRTDTQYF.

This chain joins TRBV7-8 and TRBJ2-5, with 7 nucleotides matching TRBD2. V dropped 5 bases and J dropped 3; count of bases not matched to a gene: 6. Germline CDR1 SGHVS, CDR2 FQNEAQ. The CDR3 length is 14 residues. The CDR3 spells CASSPGLTKETQYF. The CDR3 region has the DNA TGTGCCAGCAGCCCGGGACTAACTAAAGAGACCCAGTACTTC. Filled out from reference TRBV7-8 and TRBJ2-5, the complete variable domain reads GAGVSQSPRYKVAKRGQDVALRCDPISGHVSLFWYQQALGQGPEFLTYFQNEAQLDKSGLPSDRFFAERPEGSVSTLKIQRTQQEDSAVYLCASSPGLTKETQYFGPGTRLLVL.

The chain has TRBV19 and TRBJ2-1; a weak D match, TRBD1 (6 bases). CDR3 length: 16 amino acids. Trimming removed 1 base at V and 0 bases at J, with 10 bases between. CDR1 LNHDA and CDR2 SQIVND come from the germline V gene (reference sequence). CDR3 nucleotide sequence: TGTGCCAGTAGTATAGGGACAGTGAGCTCCTACAATGAGCAGTTCTTC. Its protein product is CASSIGTVSSYNEQFF.

The rearrangement joins TRBV7-8 to TRBJ1-2; 8 bases match TRBD1. Per the germline V gene, CDR1 is SGHVS and CDR2 is FQNEAQ. Trimming removed 1 base from V and 4 bases from J; junction bases left unmatched: 5. The CDR3 is 15 residues long. CDR3 amino acids: CASSLGSGQGYGYTF. As DNA, the CDR3 is TGTGCCAGCAGCTTAGGGTCTGGACAGGGCTATGGCTACACCTTC.

This chain joins TRBV19 and TRBJ2-7, with 12 bases fitting TRBD1. The length of the CDR3 is 16 residues. CDR1 and CDR2 from the germline V gene are LNHDA and SQIVND (reference sequence). The ends lost 5 bases at V and 2 bases at J; junction bases unmatched: 7. CDR3 coding DNA: TGTGCCAGTAGTCCCCAGGGACAGGGGGCTCCCTACGAGCAGTACTTC. Translating gives CASSPQGQGAPYEQYF.

The V gene is TRBV19, the J gene TRBJ1-1; D gene unclear. Germline CDR1 is LNHDA and CDR2 is SQIVND (reference sequence). CDR3 length: 12 residues. Trimming pared 7 bases from V and 1 base from J, leaving 7 bases between. Here the CDR3 reads CASMWKNTEAFF. The DNA of the CDR3 is TGTGCCAGTATGTGGAAGAACACTGAAGCTTTCTTT.